The source of this TCR beta chain is a study of CD8 T cells in Susac syndrome. V lost 1 base and J lost 6, with 13 bases in between. Germline loops: CDR1 MGHRA, CDR2 YSYEKL. The CDR3 length is 15 residues. Patients with stable or active relapsing-remitting disease, all of them treatment-naive, made up the multiple sclerosis controls. TEMRA cells were FACS-enriched, with CD8+ and CD4+ T cells isolated negatively. Random hexamers were used to reverse transcribe the RNA input (about 0.45 to 1 ug). Amplification of TCR beta CDR3 across 54 Vbeta and 13 Jbeta was performed with immunoSEQ multiplex PCR. TCRdb re-called the immunoSEQ multiplex PCR reads with MiXCR, one entry per CDR3 protein. The sample lists about 400,000 distinct CDR3 sequences, roughly 85% occurring once.

Sequenced material: CD8+ T cells from PBMCs. The clonotype comes from a human donor with multiple sclerosis. The chain employs TRBV4-1 and TRBJ2-1; D remains unclear. The CDR3 DNA follows: TGCGCCAGCAGCCAAGTCCCCTACGACGTCAATGAGCAGTTCTTC. Translated: CASSQVPYDVNEQFF.